Listed below are T cell receptor beta chains from one sample, sequenced in a study of T cells expressing NK-cell markers. TCRdb reprocessed the 5' RACE reads; each CDR3 protein has one entry and no DNA is given. This sample's clone table lists 350,000 to 500,000 distinct CDR3 sequences. Sequencing input: blood T cells: a sorted CD56 or NKG2C T cell subset, CD4+ or CD8+ T cells, or bulk PBMC T cells (not recorded which). These receptors were taken from a woman aged 18 to 69 in good health. The CDR3 runs from the conserved cysteine through the conserved F or W.

TRBJ2-4,TRBV7-9,CASSLEMGQNIQYF
TRBJ2-3,TRBV11-2,CASSLAPGAAQYF
TRBJ2-6,TRBV5-5,CASSPIGANVLTF
TRBJ2-3,TRBV14,CASSQDRGNTQYF
TRBJ1-1,TRBV28,CASSLGDRGRRNTEAFF
TRBJ1-4,TRBV6-5,CASSYEEANEKLFF
TRBJ2-1,TRBV12-3/TRBV12-4,CASSLSGLRVDEQFF
TRBJ2-3,TRBV7-2,CASSPMYSPDTQYF
TRBJ2-3,TRBV19,CASSIATRGAPTQYF
TRBJ2-5,TRBV19,CASSMDEFQETQYF
TRBJ1-3,TRBV4-3,CASSQEVGGTGNTIYF
TRBJ1-1,TRBV4-2,CASSQVIQGYTEAFF
TRBJ1-1,TRBV5-1,CASSPSEGNTEAFF
TRBJ2-5,TRBV10-3,CAIRTSGRDEETQYF
TRBJ2-7,TRBV3-1,CASSQAGQGYEQYF
TRBJ2-7,TRBV18,CASSQKTVTYEQYF
TRBJ2-3,TRBV7-9,CASSPFSPDTQYF
TRBJ2-7,TRBV30,CAWSRTVDEQYF
TRBJ1-2,TRBV5-6,CASSLFIRGSYGYTF
TRBJ1-2,TRBV7-2,CASSLSLRDGYTF
TRBJ2-1,TRBV5-4,CATGTSGGSSYNEQFF
TRBJ2-7,TRBV5-1,CASSLMRENPYEQYF
TRBJ2-1,TRBV12-3/TRBV12-4,CASSQEGFRQFF
TRBJ1-4,TRBV15,CATSTGQSNEKLFF
TRBJ2-2,TRBV7-2,CASSFLAGVGTGELFF
TRBJ2-2,TRBV6-1,CASSPSPGRGSGGELFF
TRBJ2-1,TRBV6-1,CASRGHLAATYNEQFF
TRBJ2-7,TRBV5-1,CASSFAGKSSYEQYF
TRBJ2-7,TRBV4-2,CASSQGSRTRGEQYF
TRBJ1-3,TRBV12-3/TRBV12-4,CATNSPRSLGSGNTIYF
TRBJ2-5,TRBV29-1,CSPVWAQGTQYF
TRBJ1-4,TRBV12-3/TRBV12-4,CASSSSGQGEKLFF
TRBJ2-3,TRBV6-2/TRBV6-3,CASSPLGALGDTQYF
TRBJ2-1,TRBV29-1,CSSRPASGGSYNEQFF
TRBJ1-1,TRBV7-9,CASSFRGGTEAFF
TRBJ2-1,TRBV12-3/TRBV12-4,CASSLFYGTSGGSSYNEQFF
TRBJ1-5,TRBV4-2,CASSLNRDTNQPQHF
TRBJ2-1,TRBV4-3,CASSQEGVSYNEQFF
TRBJ2-3,TRBV3-1,CASSQGLAGGIDTQYF
TRBJ2-7,TRBV7-9,CASSLITGEQYF
TRBJ2-5,TRBV7-9,CASSGGTRAQETQYF
TRBJ2-3,TRBV7-2,CASSLPNTDTQYF
TRBJ2-1,TRBV12-3/TRBV12-4,CASSLGLAGDEQFF
TRBJ2-2,TRBV27,CASIYETGELFF
TRBJ2-1,TRBV6-2/TRBV6-3,CASSLGAQGNEQFF
TRBJ1-1,TRBV3-1,CASSQGGFMTEAFF
TRBJ2-1,TRBV7-4,CASLPTSGRSSYNEQFF
TRBJ1-1,TRBV29-1,CSVGGFATEAFF
TRBJ1-1,TRBV5-6,CASSTIGTGAEAFF
TRBJ2-2,TRBV29-1,CSVGGSGELFF
TRBJ1-4,TRBV6-1,CASSDPGQGAEEKLFF
TRBJ2-3,TRBV25-1,CASSLYRGGDTQYF
TRBJ2-7,TRBV20-1,CSASGSGREQYF
TRBJ1-4,TRBV4-1,CASSLVIATNEKLFF